This T cell receptor beta chain appears in the sequencing data of a study of blood T cell repertoires in COVID-19. The overall study: Italy, Spain and the United States were the sources of the convalescent and acute COVID-19 samples. PBMCs, B-cell-depleted T cells, or T cells provided the cDNA or gDNA that made up the material.

Only a few counts were recorded for this clone. The CDR3 sequence is 18 residues long. Per the germline V gene, CDR1 is SGHRS and CDR2 is YFSETQ. J gave up 1 base and V 4 bases, and 13 bases lay outside the gene matches. The authors' processing: For nucleated cells, counts were estimated from reference gene primer amplification. Assay used: immunoSEQ multiplex PCR; TCRdb lists only in-frame clones, some missing. V, J and clone size are those of that table, while D and trimming were read from the DNA. The sample includes 220,000 or so clones, more than 75% of them seen just once. This chain joins TRBV5-1 and TRBJ2-3; 9 bases are a match to TRBD2. The sequence derives from a man in his fifties who had recovered from COVID-19. Sequenced sample: peripheral blood. The CDR3 DNA reads TGCGCCAGCAGCCCGACTAGCGGCCCCTTAAGGGGCACAGATACGCAGTATTTT. Amino acid sequence: CASSPTSGPLRGTDTQYF. Together with reference TRBV5-1 and TRBJ2-3, the CDR3 gives the full variable domain: KAGVTQTPRYLIKTRGQQVTLSCSPISGHRSVSWYQQTPGQGLQFLFEYFSETQRNKGNFPGRFSGRQFSNSRSEMNVSTLELGDSALYLCASSPTSGPLRGTDTQYFGPGTRLTVL.